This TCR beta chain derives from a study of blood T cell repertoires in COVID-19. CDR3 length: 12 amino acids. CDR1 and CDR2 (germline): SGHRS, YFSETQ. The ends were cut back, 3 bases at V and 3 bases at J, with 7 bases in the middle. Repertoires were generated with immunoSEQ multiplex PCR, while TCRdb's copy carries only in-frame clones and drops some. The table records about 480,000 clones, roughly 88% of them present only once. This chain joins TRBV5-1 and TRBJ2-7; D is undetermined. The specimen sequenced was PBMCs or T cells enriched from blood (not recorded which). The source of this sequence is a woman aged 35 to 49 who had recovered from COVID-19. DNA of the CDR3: TGCGCCAGCAGCTATAACAGCTACGAGCAGTACTTC. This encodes CASSYNSYEQYF.